This T cell receptor (beta chain) emerged from a study of T cells in Graves' hyperthyroidism and ophthalmopathy. This CDR3 is built from 16 residues. The germline V and J ends were trimmed by 0 bases and 4 bases, with 12 bases remaining between them. From germline, CDR1 is MNHNY and CDR2 SVGAGI (reference sequence). Amplification targeted TCR beta CDR3 regions from RNA transcripts. HTBI primers were employed in a first-round RT-PCR of the TCR CDR3. Using its own MiXCR run on the multiplex PCR reads, TCRdb lists one record per CDR3 protein. The table shows about 840,000 distinct CDR3 sequences, with 35% to 40% occurring only once. Each diagnosis drew on symptoms, thyroxine, TRAb, thyroid ultrasound and orbital computed tomography findings.

The chain combines TRBV6-6 with TRBJ1-4; D gene unclear. This receptor was identified in a man aged 18 to 30 with Graves' hyperthyroidism. The sample taken for sequencing was blood. Written as DNA, the CDR3 is TGTGCCAGCAGTTACTCGAGAACACCCGTTAATGAAAAACTGTTTTTT. It encodes CASSYSRTPVNEKLFF.